Below, 27 T cell receptor beta chains from the same sample are listed, as sequenced in a study of radiotherapy plus CTLA-4 blockade in lung cancer. Sequenced by immunoSEQ multiplex PCR; TCRdb stores in-frame clones only, minus some. The table includes roughly 93,000 clones, around 86% detected once. The sample was peripheral blood, taken from a patient treated with radiotherapy plus ipilimumab. Every receptor here comes from a human donor with non-small cell lung cancer who had a partial response to radiotherapy plus ipilimumab.

V is TRBV5-1 and J is TRBJ2-2; unclear D gene. CDR1 is SGHRS, CDR2 YFSETQ, per germline. Deletions cut 4 bases from V and 4 bases from J, with 11 bases between. The CDR3 spans 14 residues. The CDR3 DNA reads TGCGCCAGCAGCATAAGCGACTCCACCGGGGAGCTGTTTTTT. Its protein product is CASSISDSTGELFF.

J is TRBJ1-1 and V is TRBV10-1; TRBD1 agrees at 7 bases. V lost 4 bases, J lost 11 bases, and 4 bases stayed unmatched. Germline CDR1 is WNHNN and CDR2 is SYGVQD (reference sequence). This CDR3 contains 11 residues. The CDR3 protein is CASSGQGKAFF. The CDR3 DNA is TGCGCCAGCAGTGGACAGGGAAAGGCTTTCTTT.

The rearrangement uses TRBV5-4 and TRBJ1-2; TRBD1 is a possible D gene (6 bases). Germline CDR1 is SGHNT and CDR2 is YYREEE (reference sequence). V lost 4 bases, J lost 3 bases, and 16 bases lay in between. This CDR3 is built from 15 residues. The CDR3 DNA reads TGTGCCAGCAGCCCGGGACACGGGCGGGACTATGGCTACACCTTC. This gives the protein CASSPGHGRDYGYTF.

The rearrangement uses TRBV2 and TRBJ2-5; a possible D gene is TRBD2 (6 bases). Germline V gives CDR1 SNHLY, CDR2 FYNNEI. V was pared by 10 bases and J by 1 base, with 13 bases between. This CDR3 region has 13 residues. This CDR3 reads CATKGEVQETQYF. In DNA, the CDR3 is TGTGCCACAAAAGGGGAGGTCCAAGAGACCCAGTACTTC.

V gene TRBV7-3 combines with J gene TRBJ2-7, with 9 bases matching TRBD2. V lost 5 bases, J lost 4 bases, and 9 bases stayed unmatched. This CDR3 region has 15 residues. Looked up from germline, CDR1 is SGHTA and CDR2 is FQGTGA. The CDR3 DNA is TGTGCCAGCAGCCCAAATAGCGGGAGATTTTACGAGCAGTACTTC. This gives the protein CASSPNSGRFYEQYF.

The chain recombines TRBV28 with TRBJ2-7; 12 bases fit TRBD2. Germline CDR1 MDHEN, CDR2 SYDVKM. There are 15 residues in the CDR3. The V gene end was trimmed by 5 bases and the J gene end by 5 bases; junction bases not matched to a gene: 7. The CDR3 protein is CASSLGLAGRNEQYF. For the CDR3, the DNA is TGTGCCAGCAGTCTCGGACTAGCGGGACGCAACGAGCAGTACTTC. The full variable domain, its missing parts supplied by reference TRBV28 and TRBJ2-7, is DVKVTQSSRYLVKRTGEKVFLECVQDMDHENMFWYRQDPGLGLRLIYFSYDVKMKEKGDIPEGYSVSREKKERFSLILESASTNQTSMYLCASSLGLAGRNEQYFGPGTRLTVT.

J is TRBJ2-7 and V is TRBV6-6; D gene ambiguous. Germline V CDR1 and CDR2: MNHNY, SVGAGI (reference sequence). The CDR3 consists of 13 residues. V gave up 0 bases and J gave up 3 bases, with 6 bases separating them. In DNA, the CDR3 is TGTGCCAGCAGTTACTCGGGCCGCTACGAGCAGTACTTC. Translated, it gives CASSYSGRYEQYF.

V usage is TRBV19 and J usage is TRBJ2-7; TRBD2 is a possible D gene (7 bases). This CDR3 comprises 15 residues. The V gene lost 3 bases and the J gene lost 0 bases, with 12 bases spanning the gap. Germline assignment: CDR1 LNHDA and CDR2 SQIVND (reference sequence). The CDR3 DNA sequence: TGTGCCAGTAGTATGGGAGGGGGTCCCTCCTACGAGCAGTACTTC. Translating gives CASSMGGGPSYEQYF.

The J gene is TRBJ2-3, the V gene TRBV4-1, with TRBD2 identical over 9 bases. CDR1 is MGHRA and CDR2 is YSYEKL in the germline V gene. Trimming removed 4 bases from V and 4 bases from J; junction bases left unmatched: 6. This CDR3 contains 15 residues. The CDR3 coding sequence is TGCGCCAGCAGCCCGGCGGGAGGGTTGGCAGATACGCAGTATTTT. This codes for CASSPAGGLADTQYF.

The V call is TRBV19, the J call TRBJ1-5, with a possible D match to TRBD1 (6 bases). Trimming removed 1 base from V and 3 bases from J, with 13 bases in between. Per germline, CDR1 LNHDA and CDR2 SQIVND (reference sequence). The CDR3 loop spans 16 amino acids. This chain's CDR3 is CASSIVGRGNNQPQHF. The CDR3 bases are TGTGCCAGTAGTATAGTTGGCAGGGGTAACAATCAGCCCCAGCATTTT.

The rearrangement uses TRBV6-5 and TRBJ2-1; D may be TRBD2 (5 bases). V was trimmed by 4 bases and J by 1 base, leaving 14 bases between them. Germline V gives CDR1 MNHEY, CDR2 SVGAGI. The CDR3 is 16 amino acids. This chain's CDR3 is CASSFNSDTSYNEQFF. The CDR3 nucleotides are TGTGCCAGCAGTTTCAATAGCGATACTTCCTACAATGAGCAGTTCTTC.

The chain links TRBV11-2 to TRBJ2-3; TRBD2 matches 8 bases. Germline V gene sequence: CDR1 SGHAT, CDR2 FQNNGV. Unmatched junction bases numbered 12, after V lost 5 bases and J lost 14 bases. This CDR3 contains 13 residues. The CDR3 nucleotides read TGTGCCAGCAGCCCGGGGGGGGGACTAGGAACGTATTTT. Its protein is CASSPGGGLGTYF. Combining the CDR3 with reference TRBV11-2 and TRBJ2-3 gives the whole variable domain EAGVAQSPRYKIIEKRQSVAFWCNPISGHATLYWYQQILGQGPKLLIQFQNNGVVDDSQLPKDRFSAERLKGVDSTLKIQPAKLEDSAVYLCASSPGGGLGTYFGPGTRLTVL.

This chain joins TRBV9 and TRBJ1-1, with a possible D match to TRBD1 (6 bases). V was shortened by 4 bases and J by 1 base, with 14 bases between the two germline ends. This CDR3 comprises 15 residues. In germline, CDR1 is SGDLS, CDR2 YYNGEE. In DNA, the CDR3 is TGTGCCAGCAGCACAAAGGGGGATACGAACACTGAAGCTTTCTTT. Amino acid sequence: CASSTKGDTNTEAFF.

V gene TRBV27 combines with J gene TRBJ1-1, with a weak D call TRBD1 (6 bases). The V and J ends lost 5 bases and 8 bases respectively, with 21 bases between them. Looked up from germline, CDR1 is MNHEY and CDR2 is SMNVEV (reference sequence). The CDR3 sequence is 15 residues long. CDR3 coding DNA: TGTGCCAGCAGTCCGCTCGACAGGCCAGCAACCGAAGCTTTCTTT. Translation gives CASSPLDRPATEAFF.

V is TRBV18 and J is TRBJ2-7; D possibly corresponds to TRBD1 (6 bases). V shed 3 bases and J shed 4 bases, with 10 bases lying between them. This CDR3 has 13 amino acids. Germline CDR1 and CDR2: KGHSH and LQKENI. This CDR3 reads CASSPDRHYEQYF. CDR3 coding DNA: TGTGCCAGCTCACCCGACAGGCATTACGAGCAGTACTTC.

The rearrangement joins TRBV5-1 to TRBJ2-7; 9 bases are a match to TRBD2. The CDR3 extends over 16 amino acids. V dropped 3 bases and J dropped 4; count of bases not matched to a gene: 11. The germline CDR1 and CDR2 sequences are SGHRS and YFSETQ. The CDR3 is CASSSRPWREGYEQYF. The CDR3 DNA sequence: TGCGCCAGCAGCTCCCGACCCTGGCGGGAGGGATACGAGCAGTACTTC.

The rearrangement links TRBV2 to TRBJ2-3, with 11 bases fitting TRBD2. This CDR3 contains 16 residues. Germline V lookup: CDR1 SNHLY, CDR2 FYNNEI. Trimming at V came to 5 bases and at J to 3 bases, leaving 7 bases not matched to a gene. CDR3 sequence: CASSSGLADLTDTQYF. The CDR3, as DNA: TGTGCCAGCAGTTCGGGACTAGCGGACTTGACAGATACGCAGTATTTT.

V and J are TRBV5-8 and TRBJ2-1, with TRBD1 matching 7 bases. The germline V gene encodes CDR1 SGHTS and CDR2 YDEGEE. Trimming cost V 1 base and J 4 bases; bases outside gene matches: 2. This CDR3 comprises 14 residues. The CDR3 sequence is CASSLRDSYNEQFF. The CDR3 nucleotides read TGTGCCAGCAGCTTGCGGGACAGTTACAATGAGCAGTTCTTC.

This chain joins TRBV9 and TRBJ2-1, with D perhaps TRBD2 (6 bases). CDR1 is SGDLS, CDR2 YYNGEE, per germline. This CDR3 spans 16 amino acids. V was cut by 4 bases and J by 0 bases, with 14 bases left in between. The CDR3 here is CASSILAASSYNEQFF. The CDR3 nucleotides are TGTGCCAGCAGCATCTTAGCGGCAAGCTCCTACAATGAGCAGTTCTTC.

This clone has only a few counts. The chain combines TRBV7-6 with TRBJ1-5; weak D call: TRBD1 (6 bases). There are 15 residues in the CDR3. The germline V and J ends were trimmed by 0 bases and 4 bases, with 10 bases remaining between them. CDR1 is SGHVS and CDR2 is FNYEAQ in the germline V gene. CDR3 amino acids: CASSLATGRNQPQHF. CDR3 coding DNA: TGTGCCAGCAGCTTAGCTACAGGGAGAAATCAGCCCCAGCATTTT.

The chain links TRBV2 to TRBJ1-5; possibly TRBD1 for D (5 bases). Deletions cut 4 bases from V and 4 bases from J, with 11 bases between. The length of the CDR3 is 14 residues. Looked up from germline, CDR1 is SNHLY and CDR2 is FYNNEI. The CDR3 spells CASSGYRLNQPQHF. The CDR3 coding sequence is TGTGCCAGCAGTGGATACAGGTTAAATCAGCCCCAGCATTTT.

This clone was seen a few times. The CDR3 region has the DNA TGTGCCAGCAGCTTCGGGACAGGGCAAGAGACCCAGTACTTC. This gives the protein CASSFGTGQETQYF. The chain couples TRBV7-2 to TRBJ2-5, with TRBD1 matching 9 bases. The CDR3 contains 14 residues. Germline V gene sequence: CDR1 SGHTA, CDR2 FQGNSA. After removal of 3 bases from V and 2 bases from J, the junction contained 1 base not matched to a gene.

The chain couples TRBV28 to TRBJ1-2; TRBD1 aligns across 7 bases. Germline-derived CDR1 and CDR2 are MDHEN and SYDVKM. This CDR3 is 14 amino acids long. V gave up 4 bases and J gave up 4 bases; unmatched junction bases: 6. CDR3 loop: CASSSPGTVYGYTF. CDR3 in DNA: TGTGCCAGCAGTTCTCCCGGGACAGTCTATGGCTACACCTTC.

This chain connects TRBV7-9 to TRBJ2-1, with 7 positions matching TRBD2. The CDR3 loop spans 15 amino acids. V gave up 5 bases and J gave up 6 bases; unmatched junction bases: 10. The germline gives CDR1 SEHNR, CDR2 FQNEAQ (reference sequence). CDR3 protein: CASSGREYLGNEQFF. In nucleotides, the CDR3 is TGTGCCAGCAGCGGGCGGGAGTACTTAGGCAATGAGCAGTTCTTC.

As to this clone: The junction departs from the called germline gene at one end, perhaps through a read error. V and J are TRBV29-1 and TRBJ2-7, with 7 bases aligning to TRBD1. The CDR3 sequence is 11 residues long. The germline gives CDR1 SQVTM, CDR2 ANQGSEA. CDR3 sequence reads: CSVRQGYEQHF. DNA for the CDR3: TGCAGCGTTAGACAGGGCTACGAGCAGCACTTC.

This chain connects TRBV5-1 to TRBJ2-7, with 7 bases aligning to TRBD1. The CDR3 sequence is 14 residues long. Unmatched junction bases numbered 6, after V lost 4 bases and J lost 2 bases. Germline CDR1 SGHRS, CDR2 YFSETQ. The CDR3 DNA sequence: TGCGCCAGCAGCCTTGGGGACAGACCCTACGAGCAGTACTTC. Protein product: CASSLGDRPYEQYF.

V is TRBV5-1 and J is TRBJ2-1, with D perhaps matching TRBD1 (5 bases). CDR1 and CDR2 (germline): SGHRS, YFSETQ. The V and J ends lost 4 bases and 5 bases respectively, with 10 bases between them. The CDR3 loop spans 13 amino acids. The DNA of the CDR3 is TGCGCCAGCAGCGTTACCAGGGACAATGAGCAGTTCTTC. Translated: CASSVTRDNEQFF.